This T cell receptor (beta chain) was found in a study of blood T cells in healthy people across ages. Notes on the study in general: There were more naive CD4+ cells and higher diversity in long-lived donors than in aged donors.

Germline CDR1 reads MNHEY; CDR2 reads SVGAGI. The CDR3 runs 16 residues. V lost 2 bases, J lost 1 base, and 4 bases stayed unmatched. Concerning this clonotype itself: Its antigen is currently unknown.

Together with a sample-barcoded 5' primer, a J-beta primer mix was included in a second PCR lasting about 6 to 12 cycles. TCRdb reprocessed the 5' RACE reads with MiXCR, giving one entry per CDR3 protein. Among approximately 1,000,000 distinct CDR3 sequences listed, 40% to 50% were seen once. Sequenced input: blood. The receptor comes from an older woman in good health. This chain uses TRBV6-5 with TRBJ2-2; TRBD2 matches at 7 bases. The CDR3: CASSYVASGNTGELFF. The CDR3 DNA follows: TGTGCCAGCAGTTACGTCGCTAGCGGGAACACCGGGGAGCTGTTTTTT.